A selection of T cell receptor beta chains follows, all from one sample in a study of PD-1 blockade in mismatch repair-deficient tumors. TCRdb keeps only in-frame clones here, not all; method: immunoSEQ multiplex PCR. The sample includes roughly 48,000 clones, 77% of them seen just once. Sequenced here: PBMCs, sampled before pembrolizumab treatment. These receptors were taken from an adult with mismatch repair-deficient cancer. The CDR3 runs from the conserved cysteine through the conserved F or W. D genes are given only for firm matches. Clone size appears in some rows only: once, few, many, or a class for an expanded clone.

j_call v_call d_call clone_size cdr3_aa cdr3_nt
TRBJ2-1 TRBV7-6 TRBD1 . CASGQTLYNEQFF TGTGCCTCGGGACAGACTCTGTACAATGAGCAGTTCTTC
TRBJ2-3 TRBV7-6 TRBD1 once CASSLRTGLTDTQYF TGTGCCAGCAGCCTGAGGACAGGGCTCACAGATACGCAGTATTTT
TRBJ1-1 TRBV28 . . CASRVSGVAEAFF TGTGCCAGCAGGGTGTCCGGGGTCGCTGAAGCTTTCTTT
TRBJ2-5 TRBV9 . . CASSVGPSQETQYF TGTGCCAGCAGCGTAGGTCCCAGCCAAGAGACCCAGTACTTC
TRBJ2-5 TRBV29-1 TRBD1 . CSVRDRVQETQYF TGCAGCGTCCGGGACAGGGTCCAAGAGACCCAGTACTTC
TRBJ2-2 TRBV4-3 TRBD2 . CASSLLKAGGYTGELFF TGCGCCAGCAGCCTTCTCAAAGCGGGGGGCTACACCGGGGAGCTGTTTTTT
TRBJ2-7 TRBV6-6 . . CACWTDSYEQYF TGTGCCTGCTGGACGGATTCCTACGAGCAGTACTTC
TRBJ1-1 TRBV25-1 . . CATGVGTEAFF TGTGCCACAGGCGTAGGCACTGAAGCTTTCTTT
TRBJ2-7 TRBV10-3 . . CAISDPQEPYEQYF TGTGCCATCAGTGACCCCCAGGAGCCCTACGAGCAGTACTTC
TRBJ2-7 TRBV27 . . CASRPGLVYEQYF TGTGCCAGCCGACCCGGACTTGTCTACGAGCAGTACTTC
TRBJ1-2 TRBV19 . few CASGDNPYGYTF TGTGCCAGTGGGGACAATCCTTATGGCTACACCTTC
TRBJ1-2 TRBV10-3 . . CAISDPARGNYGYTF TGTGCCATCAGTGACCCGGCCCGAGGGAACTATGGCTACACCTTC
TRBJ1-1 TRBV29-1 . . CSVEDIGGTEAFF TGCAGCGTTGAAGATATTGGGGGGACTGAAGCTTTCTTT
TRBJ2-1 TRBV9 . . CASSAGSGDEQFF TGTGCCAGCAGCGCGGGTAGCGGTGATGAGCAGTTCTTC
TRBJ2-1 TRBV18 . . CASSPGSGNEQFF TGTGCCAGCTCACCCGGGAGTGGGAATGAGCAGTTCTTC
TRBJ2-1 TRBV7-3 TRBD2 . CASSLPPAGEQFF TGTGCCAGCAGCTTACCCCCAGCGGGGGAGCAGTTCTTC
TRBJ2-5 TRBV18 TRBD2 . CASSPPGLAGGQETQYF TGTGCCAGCTCACCACCCGGACTAGCGGGAGGGCAAGAGACCCAGTACTTC
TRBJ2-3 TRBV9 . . CASTVSGSTDTQYF TGTGCCAGCACCGTTAGCGGTTCCACAGATACGCAGTATTTT